A single sample is the source of the 19 T cell receptor beta chains below, sequenced in a study of blood T cell repertoires in COVID-19. This table comes from immunoSEQ multiplex PCR, and its TCRdb copy is limited to in-frame clones, with some not included. Among approximately 220,000 clones listed, 87% were seen once. Sequenced input: PBMCs or T cells enriched from blood (not recorded which). These receptors came from a woman in her thirties with acute COVID-19.

The chain uses TRBV4-1 and TRBJ2-7, with D possibly being TRBD1 (5 bases). V lost 4 bases and J lost 2, with 18 bases in between. CDR3 length equals 16 residues. In germline, CDR1 is MGHRA, CDR2 YSYEKL. The CDR3 DNA is TGCGCCAGCAGCCCTAAGACAGTAACCTCAGCCTACGAGCAGTACTTC. Translation gives CASSPKTVTSAYEQYF.

V usage is TRBV7-8 and J usage is TRBJ1-5, with 9 bases fitting TRBD1. V was clipped by 5 bases and J by 6 bases; unmatched bases: 14. CDR3 size: 17 residues. CDR1 and CDR2 from the germline V gene are SGHVS and FQNEAQ. The CDR3 DNA reads as TGTGCCAGCAGCCTGAGGACAGGGGTGGCCCTCGGTCAGCCCCAGCATTTT. Protein product: CASSLRTGVALGQPQHF.

V and J are TRBV30 and TRBJ1-5; D is unclear. The CDR3 is 13 residues long. Germline lookup yields CDR1 GTSNPN and CDR2 SVGIG (reference sequence). Trimming took 1 base from V and 5 from J, leaving 9 bases between them. CDR3 region: CAWSDRLYQPQHF. CDR3 nucleotides: TGTGCCTGGAGTGACCGACTCTATCAGCCCCAGCATTTT.

The chain couples TRBV19 to TRBJ1-5, with TRBD1 matching 10 bases. V lost 3 bases and J lost 2; bases outside the gene matches: 7. The CDR3 consists of 17 residues. The germline CDR1 and CDR2 sequences are LNHDA and SQIVND (reference sequence). The CDR3 nucleotides read TGTGCCAGTAGTATGAGACAGGGGGCTTATCGCAATCAGCCCCAGCATTTT. This encodes CASSMRQGAYRNQPQHF.

This chain links TRBV6-6 with TRBJ1-4; TRBD1 matches at 10 bases. From germline, CDR1 is MNHNY and CDR2 SVGAGI (reference sequence). V shed 8 bases, J shed 7 bases, and the junction held 4 bases outside the gene matches. This CDR3 has 13 amino acids. CDR3 coding DNA: TGTGCCAGCGGGGACAGGGGATTTGAAAAACTGTTTTTT. It encodes CASGDRGFEKLFF.

The rearrangement uses TRBV5-1 and TRBJ2-7; 8 nucleotides line up with TRBD1. The junction had 8 bases not matched to a gene; V was cut back by 3 bases and J by 3 bases. Germline CDR1 reads SGHRS; CDR2 reads YFSETQ. This CDR3 is built from 15 residues. The CDR3 DNA sequence: TGCGCCAGCAGCTACTCCGGGACAGGTGGCTACGAGCAGTACTTC. This codes for CASSYSGTGGYEQYF.

The chain employs TRBV5-1 and TRBJ2-7; weak D call: TRBD1 (8 bases). Trimming stripped 2 bases from V and 5 bases from J, with 17 bases between. This CDR3 has 15 residues. CDR1 and CDR2 (germline): SGHRS, YFSETQ. The CDR3 nucleotides read TGCGCCAGCAGCTTAAGGACAGGGAGGGTCCACGAGCAGTACTTC. It encodes CASSLRTGRVHEQYF.

The chain uses TRBV10-3 and TRBJ2-3; TRBD1 matches at 8 bases. After removal of 9 bases from V and 0 bases from J, the junction contained 2 bases not matched to a gene. CDR1 is ENHRY, CDR2 SYGVKD, per germline. The CDR3 extends over 13 amino acids. The CDR3 loop is CAIQGGSTDTQYF. In nucleotides, the CDR3 is TGTGCCATACAGGGGGGTAGCACAGATACGCAGTATTTT.

The chain combines TRBV5-5 with TRBJ1-5; D gene uncertain. Germline values: CDR1 SGHKS, CDR2 YYEKEE (reference sequence). V was shortened by 3 bases and J by 10 bases, with 14 bases between the two germline ends. This CDR3 spans 13 amino acids. The CDR3 DNA sequence: TGTGCCAGCAGCTGGTCAGAGGAGGGTCCCCAGCATTTT. Its protein product is CASSWSEEGPQHF.

The chain combines TRBV7-2 with TRBJ2-1; 14 nucleotides match TRBD2. The V gene end was trimmed by 3 bases and the J gene end by 2 bases; junction bases not matched to a gene: 6. The CDR3 contains 18 residues. Germline CDR1 reads SGHTA; CDR2 reads FQGNSA. CDR3 coding DNA: TGTGCCAGCAGCTTTGCCCCGACTAGCGGGGGGGCCTACAATGAGCAGTTCTTC. It is translated as CASSFAPTSGGAYNEQFF.

This clone was observed once. V and J are TRBV7-8 and TRBJ2-7; no clear D. The CDR3 has 11 residues. V was cut by 2 bases and J by 5 bases, with 4 bases left in between. Germline CDR1 SGHVS, CDR2 FQNEAQ. CDR3 sequence: CASSLTNEQYF. As DNA, the CDR3 is TGTGCCAGCAGCTTAACAAACGAGCAGTACTTC.

The J gene is TRBJ1-5, the V gene TRBV30; possibly TRBD1 for D (5 bases). From germline, CDR1 is GTSNPN and CDR2 SVGIG (reference sequence). Trimming left V 1 base short and J 7 bases short, with 8 bases between. This CDR3 has 12 amino acids. The DNA for the CDR3 is TGTGCCTGGAGTGGCGGGGGGCAGCCCCAGCATTTT. Its translation is CAWSGGGQPQHF.

CDR3: CASSLGTTPRRPQHF. The CDR3 nucleotides read TGTGCCAGCAGTCTAGGGACTACTCCTCGGCGGCCCCAGCATTTT. J is TRBJ1-5 and V is TRBV2, with a possible D match to TRBD1 (5 bases). Trimming pared 5 bases from V and 9 bases from J, leaving 20 bases between. CDR1 and CDR2 from the germline V gene are SNHLY and FYNNEI. This CDR3 region has 15 residues.

The V gene is TRBV12-3 or TRBV12-4, the J gene TRBJ1-2, with a tentative D call TRBD1 (5 bases). Deletions cut 6 bases from V and 5 bases from J, with 10 bases between. The CDR3 sequence is 12 residues long. CDR3: CASSQRQYGYTF. As DNA, the CDR3 is TGTGCCAGCAGCCAGAGACAGTATGGCTACACCTTC.

The chain uses TRBV7-2 and TRBJ2-1; D gene ambiguous. V lost 7 bases and J lost 5, with 9 bases in between. CDR3 size: 12 residues. Germline CDR1 SGHTA, CDR2 FQGNSA. The CDR3 DNA follows: TGTGCCAGCAAACAGAATAACAATGAGCAGTTCTTC. Protein product: CASKQNNNEQFF.

The V and J genes are TRBV5-5 and TRBJ2-2; 8 nucleotides line up with TRBD1. This CDR3 has 18 residues. Germline V gene lookup returns CDR1 SGHKS and CDR2 YYEKEE (reference sequence). J was trimmed by 2 bases and V by 6 bases; bases with no gene match: 15. The CDR3, as DNA: TGTGCCAGCACCTATGGACAGGGTATAGAGTCAAACACCGGGGAGCTGTTTTTT. This translates into CASTYGQGIESNTGELFF.

V and J are TRBV3-1 (or the pseudogene TRBV3-2) and TRBJ2-7; D is perhaps TRBD2 (6 bases). This CDR3 comprises 17 residues. Germline V gene data show CDR1 as LGHDT and CDR2 as YNNKEL (reference sequence). V lost 4 bases and J 2 bases, leaving 21 bases between the germline ends. The CDR3 DNA follows: TGTGCCAGCAGCCCAGGGCCGTTCACTAGCCGGGCCTACGAGCAGTACTTC. Residues: CASSPGPFTSRAYEQYF.

This chain uses TRBV6-5 with TRBJ1-2; D is uncertain. The CDR3 consists of 13 residues. The germline gives CDR1 MNHEY, CDR2 SVGAGI. Between the trimmed V and J ends, which lost 6 bases and 2 bases, there was a span of 10 bases. As DNA, the CDR3 is TGTGCCAGCAGGTCCCGGGAGAACTATGGCTACACCTTC. It is translated as CASRSRENYGYTF.

The chain employs TRBV19 and TRBJ1-1; D not resolved. The CDR3 loop spans 17 amino acids. V gave up 0 bases and J gave up 4 bases, with 18 bases separating them. CDR1 and CDR2 from the germline V gene are LNHDA and SQIVND (reference sequence). The chain's CDR3 is CASSIDRSKGESTEAFF. The DNA for the CDR3 is TGTGCCAGTAGTATAGATCGGAGCAAAGGTGAGAGCACTGAAGCTTTCTTT.